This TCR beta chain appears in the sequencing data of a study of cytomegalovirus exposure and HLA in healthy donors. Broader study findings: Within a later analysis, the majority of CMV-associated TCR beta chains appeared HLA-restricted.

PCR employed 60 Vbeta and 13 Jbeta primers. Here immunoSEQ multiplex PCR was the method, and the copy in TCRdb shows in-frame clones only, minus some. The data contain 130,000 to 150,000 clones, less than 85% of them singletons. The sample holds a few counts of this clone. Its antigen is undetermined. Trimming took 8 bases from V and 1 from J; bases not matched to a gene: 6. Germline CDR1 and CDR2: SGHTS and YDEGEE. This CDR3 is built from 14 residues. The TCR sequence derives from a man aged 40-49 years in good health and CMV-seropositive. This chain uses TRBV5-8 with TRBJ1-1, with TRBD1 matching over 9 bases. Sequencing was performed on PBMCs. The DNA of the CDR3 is TGTGCCAGAGGGGACAGGGTCCCGAACACTGAAGCTTTCTTT. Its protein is CARGDRVPNTEAFF.